This TCR beta chain was captured by sequencing in a study of vaccination and CD4 T cells after COVID-19. The overall study: Six males and four females, two of them Hispanic, were enrolled as convalescents. A median of approximately 75 days (range 14 to 241) separated dose two from the taking of post-vaccine samples.

Germline assignment: CDR1 MNHNS and CDR2 SASEGT. V was shortened by 4 bases and J by 0 bases, with 12 bases between the two germline ends. This CDR3 has 15 residues. Of note for this clonotype: Its antigen remains unidentified.

Findings and limits, study-wide: The appearance of a median approximately 85% of reactive clones in convalescent patients occurred only post-vaccination.

The Oncomine TCR Beta short-read assay sequenced DNA from cultured CD4+ T cells. The authors extracted genomic DNA from cultured CD4+ T cells. TCRdb reprocessed the PCR reads with MiXCR, giving one entry per CDR3 protein. Counted here are 28,000 or so distinct CDR3 sequences, over 60% occurring once; the ten biggest clones make up about 5%. The treatment denotes: approximately nine-day PBMC culture with coronavirus spike peptide pools or control peptides (ViraFEST assay). This TCR was recovered from a human donor who had recovered from COVID-19. The sequenced sample consisted of CD4+ T cells from blood, cultured in vitro. The V gene is TRBV6-1, the J gene TRBJ1-2; D uncertain. Here the CDR3 DNA reads TGTGCCAGCAGTGTTTTGCCAGACACTAACTATGGCTACACCTTC. Translation gives CASSVLPDTNYGYTF.